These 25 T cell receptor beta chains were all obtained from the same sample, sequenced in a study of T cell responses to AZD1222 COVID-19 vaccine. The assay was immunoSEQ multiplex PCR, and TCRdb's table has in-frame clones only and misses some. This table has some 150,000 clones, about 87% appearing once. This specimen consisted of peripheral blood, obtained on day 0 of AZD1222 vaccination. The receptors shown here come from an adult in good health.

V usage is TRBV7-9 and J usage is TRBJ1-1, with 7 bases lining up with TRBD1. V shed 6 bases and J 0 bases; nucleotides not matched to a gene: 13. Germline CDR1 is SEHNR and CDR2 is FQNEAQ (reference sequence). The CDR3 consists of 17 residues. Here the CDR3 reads CASRTTGDNILNTEAFF. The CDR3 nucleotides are TGTGCCAGCAGGACTACAGGGGACAATATATTGAACACTGAAGCTTTCTTT. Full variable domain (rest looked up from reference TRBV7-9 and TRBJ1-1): DTGVSQNPRHKITKRGQNVTFRCDPISEHNRLYWYRQTLGQGPEFLTYFQNEAQLEKSRLLSDRFSAERPKGSFSTLEIQRTEQGDSAMYLCASRTTGDNILNTEAFFGQGTRLTVV.

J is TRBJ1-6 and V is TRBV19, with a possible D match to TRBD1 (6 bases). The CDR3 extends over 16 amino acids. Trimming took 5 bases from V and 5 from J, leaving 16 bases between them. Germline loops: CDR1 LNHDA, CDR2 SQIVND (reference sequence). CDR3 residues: CASSREPQGNNSPLHF. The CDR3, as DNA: TGTGCCAGTAGTCGAGAACCACAGGGAAATAATTCACCCCTCCACTTT.

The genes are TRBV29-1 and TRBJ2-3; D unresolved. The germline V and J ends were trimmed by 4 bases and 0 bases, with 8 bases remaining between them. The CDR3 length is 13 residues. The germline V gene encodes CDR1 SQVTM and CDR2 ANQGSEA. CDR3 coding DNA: TGCAGCGTTGGGGCTACTAGCACAGATACGCAGTATTTT. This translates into CSVGATSTDTQYF.

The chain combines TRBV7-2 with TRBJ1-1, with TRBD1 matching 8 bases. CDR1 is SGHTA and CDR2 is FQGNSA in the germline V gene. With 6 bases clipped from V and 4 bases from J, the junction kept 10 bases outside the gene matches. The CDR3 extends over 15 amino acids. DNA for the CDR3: TGTGCCAGCAGGCGCGGGACAGGCGAGGGCACTGAAGCTTTCTTT. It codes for CASRRGTGEGTEAFF.

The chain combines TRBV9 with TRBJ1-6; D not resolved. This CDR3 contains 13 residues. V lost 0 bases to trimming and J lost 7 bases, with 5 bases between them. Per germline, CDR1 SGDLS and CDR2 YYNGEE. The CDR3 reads CASSVARNSPLHF. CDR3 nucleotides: TGTGCCAGCAGCGTAGCAAGGAATTCACCCCTCCACTTT. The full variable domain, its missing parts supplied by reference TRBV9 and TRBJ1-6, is DSGVTQTPKHLITATGQRVTLRCSPRSGDLSVYWYQQSLDQGLQFLIQYYNGEERAKGNILERFSAQQFPDLHSELNLSSLELGDSALYFCASSVARNSPLHFGNGTRLTVT.

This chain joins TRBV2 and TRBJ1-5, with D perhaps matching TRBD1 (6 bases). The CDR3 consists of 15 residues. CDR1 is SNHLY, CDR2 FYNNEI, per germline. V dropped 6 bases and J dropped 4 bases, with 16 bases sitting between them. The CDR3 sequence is CASSPDRNPNQPQHF. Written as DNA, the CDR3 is TGTGCCAGCAGCCCCGACAGGAACCCAAATCAGCCCCAGCATTTT.

The CDR3 here is CASSFGVGSYTF. CDR3 sequence (DNA): TGTGCCAGCAGCTTTGGCGTCGGAAGCTACACCTTC. J is TRBJ1-2 and V is TRBV5-8; D not resolved. V lost 2 bases and J lost 9, with 11 bases in between. CDR3 length equals 12 residues. CDR1 and CDR2 (germline): SGHTS, YDEGEE. Complete variable domain (other parts from reference TRBV5-8 and TRBJ1-2): EAGVTQSPTHLIKTRGQQATLRCSPISGHTSVYWYQQALGLGLQFLLWYDEGEERNRGNFPPRFSGRQFPNYSSELNVNALELEDSALYLCASSFGVGSYTFGSGTRLTVV.

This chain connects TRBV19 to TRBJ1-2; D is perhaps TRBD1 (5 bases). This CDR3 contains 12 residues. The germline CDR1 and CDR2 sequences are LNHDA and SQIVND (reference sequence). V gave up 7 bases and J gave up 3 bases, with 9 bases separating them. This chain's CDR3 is CASNSRDYGYTF. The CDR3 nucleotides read TGTGCCAGTAATAGCAGGGACTATGGCTACACCTTC.

The CDR3 DNA reads as TGTGCCAGCGGGATATGGGACCAGCAGTACTTC. Amino acid sequence: CASGIWDQQYF. The V call is TRBV25-1, the J call TRBJ2-7; D could derive from TRBD1 or TRBD2 (5 bases each). Germline values: CDR1 MGHDK, CDR2 SYGVNS. The germline V and J ends were trimmed by 8 bases and 8 bases, with 13 bases remaining between them. The length of the CDR3 is 11 residues.

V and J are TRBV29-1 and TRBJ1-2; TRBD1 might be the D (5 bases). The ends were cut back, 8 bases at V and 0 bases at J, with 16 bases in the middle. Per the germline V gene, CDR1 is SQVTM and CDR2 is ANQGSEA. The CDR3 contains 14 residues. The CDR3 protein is CSLRDGPSNYGYTF. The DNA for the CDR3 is TGCAGCCTTCGGGACGGCCCTTCTAACTATGGCTACACCTTC. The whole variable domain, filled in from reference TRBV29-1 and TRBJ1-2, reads SAVISQKPSRDICQRGTSLTIQCQVDSQVTMMFWYRQQPGQSLTLIATANQGSEATYESGFVIDKFPISRPNLTFSTLTVSNMSPEDSSIYLCSLRDGPSNYGYTFGSGTRLTVV.

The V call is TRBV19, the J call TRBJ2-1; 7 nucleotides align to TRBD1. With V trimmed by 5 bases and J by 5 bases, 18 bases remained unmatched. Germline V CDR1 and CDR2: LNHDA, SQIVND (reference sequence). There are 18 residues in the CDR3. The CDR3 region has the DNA TGTGCCAGTAGTGCCAACCCCTTTACAGGGGCCGTGGACAATGAGCAGTTCTTC. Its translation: CASSANPFTGAVDNEQFF.

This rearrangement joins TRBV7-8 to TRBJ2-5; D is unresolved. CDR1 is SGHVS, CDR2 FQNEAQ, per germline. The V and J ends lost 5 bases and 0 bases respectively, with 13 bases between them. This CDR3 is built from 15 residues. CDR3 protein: CASSRGTAYQETQYF. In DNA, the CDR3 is TGTGCCAGCAGCCGCGGTACGGCGTACCAAGAGACCCAGTACTTC.

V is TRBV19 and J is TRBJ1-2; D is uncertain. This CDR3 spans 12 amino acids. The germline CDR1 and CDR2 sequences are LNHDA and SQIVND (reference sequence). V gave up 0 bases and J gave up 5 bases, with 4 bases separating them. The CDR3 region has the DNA TGTGCCAGTAGTATAGAGGGTTATGGCTACACCTTC. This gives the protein CASSIEGYGYTF.

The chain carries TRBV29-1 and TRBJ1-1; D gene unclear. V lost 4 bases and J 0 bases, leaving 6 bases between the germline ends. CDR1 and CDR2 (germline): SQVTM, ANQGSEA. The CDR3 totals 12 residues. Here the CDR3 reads CSVVLLNTEAFF. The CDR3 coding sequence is TGCAGCGTTGTCCTGCTGAACACTGAAGCTTTCTTT. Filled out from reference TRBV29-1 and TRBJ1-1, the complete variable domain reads SAVISQKPSRDICQRGTSLTIQCQVDSQVTMMFWYRQQPGQSLTLIATANQGSEATYESGFVIDKFPISRPNLTFSTLTVSNMSPEDSSIYLCSVVLLNTEAFFGQGTRLTVV.

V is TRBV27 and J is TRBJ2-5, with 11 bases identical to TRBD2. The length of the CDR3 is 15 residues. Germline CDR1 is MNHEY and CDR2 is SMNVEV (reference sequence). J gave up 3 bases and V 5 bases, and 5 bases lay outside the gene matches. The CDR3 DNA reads TGTGCCAGCAGTCTCATACTAGCGGGGGAAGAGACCCAGTACTTC. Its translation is CASSLILAGEETQYF.

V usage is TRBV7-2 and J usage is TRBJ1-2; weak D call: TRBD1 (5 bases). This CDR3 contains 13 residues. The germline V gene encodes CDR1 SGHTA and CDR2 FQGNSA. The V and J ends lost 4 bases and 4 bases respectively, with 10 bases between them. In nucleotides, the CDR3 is TGTGCCAGCAGCTCCGGGGCGGGCTATGGCTACACCTTC. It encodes CASSSGAGYGYTF.

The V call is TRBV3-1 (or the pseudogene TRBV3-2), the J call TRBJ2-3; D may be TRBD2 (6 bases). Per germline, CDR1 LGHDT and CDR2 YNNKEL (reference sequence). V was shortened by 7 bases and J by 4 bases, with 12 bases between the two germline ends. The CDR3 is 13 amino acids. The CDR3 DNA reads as TGTGCCAGCAAGGTTCCGGGGGCAGATACGCAGTATTTT. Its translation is CASKVPGADTQYF.

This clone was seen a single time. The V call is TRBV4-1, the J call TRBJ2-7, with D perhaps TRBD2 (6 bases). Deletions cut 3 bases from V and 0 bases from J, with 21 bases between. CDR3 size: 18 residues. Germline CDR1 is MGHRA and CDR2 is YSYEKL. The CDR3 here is CASSQNMAFRGSSYEQYF. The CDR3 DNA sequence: TGCGCCAGCAGCCAGAATATGGCTTTTCGGGGGAGCTCCTACGAGCAGTACTTC.

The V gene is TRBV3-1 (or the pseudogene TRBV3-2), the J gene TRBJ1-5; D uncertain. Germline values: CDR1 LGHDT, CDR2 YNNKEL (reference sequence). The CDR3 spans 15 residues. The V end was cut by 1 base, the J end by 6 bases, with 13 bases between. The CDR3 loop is CASSQGFDSGQPQHF. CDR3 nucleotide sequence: TGTGCCAGCAGCCAAGGTTTTGATTCCGGTCAGCCCCAGCATTTT.

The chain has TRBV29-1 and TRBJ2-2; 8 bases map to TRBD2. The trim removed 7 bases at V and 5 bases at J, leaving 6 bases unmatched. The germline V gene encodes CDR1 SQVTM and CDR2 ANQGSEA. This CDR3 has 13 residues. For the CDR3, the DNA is TGCAGCGCCCGGGCGGGGGGAACCGGGGAGCTGTTTTTT. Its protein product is CSARAGGTGELFF.

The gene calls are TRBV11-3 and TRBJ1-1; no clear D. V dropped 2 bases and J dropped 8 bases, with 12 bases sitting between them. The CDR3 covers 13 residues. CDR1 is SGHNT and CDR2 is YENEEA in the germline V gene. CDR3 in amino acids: CASSLSFDREAFF. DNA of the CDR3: TGTGCCAGCAGCTTAAGTTTCGACCGCGAAGCTTTCTTT.

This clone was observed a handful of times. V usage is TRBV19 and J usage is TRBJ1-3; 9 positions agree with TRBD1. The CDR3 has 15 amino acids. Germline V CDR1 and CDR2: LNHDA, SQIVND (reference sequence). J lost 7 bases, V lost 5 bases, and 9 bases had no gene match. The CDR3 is CASSARDREANTIYF. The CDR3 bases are TGTGCCAGTAGTGCCCGGGACAGGGAAGCGAACACCATATATTTT.

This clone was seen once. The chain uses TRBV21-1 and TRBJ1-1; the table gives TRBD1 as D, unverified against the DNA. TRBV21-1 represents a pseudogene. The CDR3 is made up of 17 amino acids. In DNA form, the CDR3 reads TGTGCCAGCAGCTTAAAAGGTGAGAACAGGGTGAACACTGAAGCTTTCTTT. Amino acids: CASSLKGENRVNTEAFF.

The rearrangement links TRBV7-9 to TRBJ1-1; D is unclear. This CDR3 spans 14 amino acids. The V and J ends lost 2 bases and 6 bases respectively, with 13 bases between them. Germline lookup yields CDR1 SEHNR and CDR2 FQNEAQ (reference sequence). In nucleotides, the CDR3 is TGTGCCAGCAGCTTATCGGCGGGCTCCGCTGAAGCTTTCTTT. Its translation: CASSLSAGSAEAFF.

CDR3 DNA sequence: TGTGCCAGCAGTTCTCGAAGTGCCCCCGCGAACAGGGGGCGAGTGGATGAGCAGTTCTTC. Residues: CASSSRSAPANRGRVDEQFF. The chain has TRBV6-2 or TRBV6-3 and TRBJ2-1; 9 nucleotides agree with TRBD1. Germline CDR1 reads MNHEY; CDR2 reads SVGEGT. V shed 4 bases, J shed 8 bases, and the junction held 24 bases outside the gene matches. The CDR3 is 20 amino acids.